This T cell receptor beta chain was captured in a study of cytomegalovirus exposure and HLA in healthy donors. Overall study results and limits: When analyzed later, the rates of TCR association showed variation by HLA locus, with DRB1 the most and HLA-C the fewest. Most TCR sequences were uncommon, yet certain public TCRs appeared in many donors.

On this clone: Its antigen remains unidentified.

The primer mix had 60 Vbeta and 13 Jbeta primers. Generated by immunoSEQ multiplex PCR, the TCRdb table keeps only in-frame clones and is missing some. The table records 210,000 or so clones, around four fifths of them present only once. Trimming stripped 5 bases from V and 3 bases from J, with 14 bases between. The CDR3 has 14 amino acids. Germline values: CDR1 MNHEY, CDR2 SMNVEV (reference sequence). The sequence was obtained from an older woman in good health and CMV-seropositive. The chain joins TRBV27 to TRBJ2-7; perhaps TRBD1 as D (5 bases). Sequencing was done on a sample of PBMCs. CDR3 nucleotide sequence: TGTGCCAGCAGTCAGCTGGGGCACGACTACGAGCAGTACTTC. It codes for CASSQLGHDYEQYF.